This entry features one T cell receptor beta chain sequence. Profiling relied on immunoSEQ multiplex PCR, and the TCRdb table lists in-frame clones only, not all of them. The profile shows about a million clones, approximately 77% of them singletons. The sample comes from a study of shared clonotypes between healthy human individuals. All participating donors were Caucasian adults from Nashville, Tennessee. A CD45RA-negative memory subset and a CD45RA+ naive subset were separated from the CD4+ cells. The CDR3 length is 16 residues. J lost 4 bases, V lost 4 bases, and 9 bases had no gene match. CDR1 is MNHNY and CDR2 is SVGAGI in the germline V gene (reference sequence).

The V and J genes are TRBV6-6 and TRBJ2-5; 10 bases are a match to TRBD1. What was sequenced was memory CD4+ T cells from PBMCs. Subset reported: CD45RA-negative fraction. The TCR was taken from a man younger than 30 in good health. Some clones in this sample may be carry-over from other donors' samples. CDR3 sequence (DNA): TGTGCCAGCAGTTGGGGACAGGGGATGACGGGAGAGACCCAGTACTTC. Translation gives CASSWGQGMTGETQYF.